This TCR beta chain is from a study of response to subunit inactivated influenza vaccine. Overall study findings and caveats: The authors proposed limited new T cell recruitment per seasonal influenza vaccination.

Using its own MiXCR run on the RT-PCR reads, TCRdb lists one record per CDR3 protein. The data hold 500,000 to 600,000 distinct CDR3 sequences, with 13% observed a single time. This clonotype was detected only a few times. What it recognizes is unknown. V lost 3 bases to trimming and J lost 2 bases, with 16 bases between them. The CDR3 covers 16 residues. Germline CDR1 SGDLS, CDR2 YYNGEE. The clonotype was recovered from a man in his fifties who received an inactivated influenza vaccine. The sample consisted of PBMCs from blood, taken roughly 6 weeks after vaccination. This chain uses TRBV9 with TRBJ2-3; D perhaps matches TRBD1 (5 bases). The CDR3 protein is CASSETAEPPTDTQYF. CDR3 in DNA: TGTGCCAGCAGCGAGACAGCTGAGCCCCCCACAGATACGCAGTATTTT. The entire variable domain, with the rest obtained from reference TRBV9 and TRBJ2-3, is as follows: DSGVTQTPKHLITATGQRVTLRCSPRSGDLSVYWYQQSLDQGLQFLIQYYNGEERAKGNILERFSAQQFPDLHSELNLSSLELGDSALYFCASSETAEPPTDTQYFGPGTRLTVL.